The present T cell receptor (beta chain) was sequenced within a study of lymphopenia after photon versus proton radiotherapy. Whole-study results and caveats: Proton therapy kept repertoires fairly stable, unlike photons, which gained effector/memory cells. Larger post-nadir TCR diversity loss correlated inversely with survival in deceased patients. Survival link was tested only in deceased patients; proton benefit remains a possibility. After the lymphocyte nadir, photon-treated repertoires showed oligoclonal expansion, especially of CD8+ Temra cells.

In germline, CDR1 is WSHSY, CDR2 SAAADI. This CDR3 contains 14 residues. Trimming took off 2 bases at V and 10 bases at J, with 17 bases between the two ends. This clone was seen more than once but under ten times. What it recognizes is unknown. Clones were read by immunoSEQ multiplex PCR, and TCRdb kept only the in-frame ones, dropping some. The data contain roughly 18,000 clones, 92% of them singletons. This sequence joins TRBV10-2 and TRBJ1-1; D not certain. The material was peripheral blood, obtained from a patient treated with photon-based radiotherapy. This sequence was found in a woman aged 40 to 50 with cholangiocarcinoma. CDR3 bases: TGCGCCAGCAGTGAGGACCTCTGGACCGAAGGAGCTTTCTTT. Amino acid sequence: CASSEDLWTEGAFF.